These 27 T cell receptor beta chains were all obtained from the same sample, sequenced in a study of T cell responses to AZD1222 COVID-19 vaccine. Measured with immunoSEQ multiplex PCR; TCRdb has only the in-frame clones, and not every one. The sample has over 150,000 clones, about 86% seen once; the top ten hold roughly 11%. The sequenced sample was peripheral blood, obtained 28 days after the second AZD1222 dose. The receptors shown here come from an adult who received the AZD1222 COVID-19 vaccine.

The chain uses TRBV5-1 and TRBJ2-1; D possibly corresponds to TRBD1 (6 bases). In germline, CDR1 is SGHRS, CDR2 YFSETQ. This CDR3 spans 14 amino acids. The V and J ends lost 2 bases and 3 bases respectively, with 9 bases between them. CDR3 in DNA: TGCGCCAGCAGCTTAGTAGGGGGCTACAATGAGCAGTTCTTC. Protein: CASSLVGGYNEQFF.

V usage is TRBV7-9 and J usage is TRBJ1-2, with TRBD1 matching over 7 bases. Germline V gene data show CDR1 as SEHNR and CDR2 as FQNEAQ (reference sequence). The CDR3 length is 11 residues. The CDR3 coding sequence is TGTGATGTAGGGGGCACAGGAGGCTACACCTTC. It specifies CDVGGTGGYTF.

This rearrangement joins TRBV27 to TRBJ2-7, with a weak D call TRBD2 (6 bases). In germline, CDR1 is MNHEY, CDR2 SMNVEV (reference sequence). The CDR3 is 13 amino acids. The V gene lost 7 bases and the J gene lost 3 bases, with 13 bases spanning the gap. The CDR3 protein is CASKRGSHYEQYF. The DNA for the CDR3 is TGTGCCAGCAAACGGGGGTCGCACTACGAGCAGTACTTC.

CDR3 sequence (DNA): TGTGCCAGCAGTTTTTTGCAGGGTTATGGCTACACCTTC. Amino acid sequence: CASSFLQGYGYTF. The chain couples TRBV27 to TRBJ1-2; D possibly corresponds to TRBD1 (5 bases). Germline CDR1 and CDR2: MNHEY and SMNVEV (reference sequence). V was trimmed by 3 bases and J by 5 bases, leaving 10 bases between them. This CDR3 has 13 residues.

As DNA, the CDR3 is TGTGCCAGCAGCTTAGGACTAGCGGGGGGAAAGGCAGATACGCAGTATTTT. Translating gives CASSLGLAGGKADTQYF. The genes are TRBV7-3 and TRBJ2-3, with 14 bases fitting TRBD2. Trimming cost V 2 bases and J 4 bases; bases outside gene matches: 5. Germline CDR1 and CDR2: SGHTA and FQGTGA. CDR3 length: 17 residues. Full variable domain (outside the CDR3, taken from reference TRBV7-3 and TRBJ2-3): GAGVSQTPSNKVTEKGKYVELRCDPISGHTALYWYRQSLGQGPEFLIYFQGTGAADDSGLPNDRFFAVRPEGSVSTLKIQRTERGDSAVYLCASSLGLAGGKADTQYFGPGTRLTVL.

This chain joins TRBV5-1 and TRBJ2-4; D is undetermined. CDR1 and CDR2 (germline): SGHRS, YFSETQ. The V end was cut by 4 bases, the J end by 6 bases, with 8 bases between. This CDR3 has 12 residues. The CDR3 nucleotides are TGCGCCAGCAGCCACCCCTCAAACATTCAGTACTTC. Translating gives CASSHPSNIQYF.

The chain recombines TRBV7-3 with TRBJ2-1; D may be TRBD2 (5 bases). Germline lookup yields CDR1 SGHTA and CDR2 FQGTGA. The CDR3 consists of 13 residues. V lost 6 bases to trimming and J lost 4 bases, with 10 bases between them. Here the CDR3 reads CASSSGVYNEQFF. As DNA, the CDR3 is TGTGCCAGCAGTTCCGGGGTTTACAATGAGCAGTTCTTC.

V usage is TRBV7-2 and J usage is TRBJ1-2, with TRBD1 as a possible D gene (6 bases). This CDR3 has 14 residues. CDR1 and CDR2 (germline): SGHTA, FQGNSA. Trimming left V 5 bases short and J 4 bases short, with 14 bases between. CDR3 amino acids: CASSPRGAGYGYTF. The DNA for the CDR3 is TGTGCCAGCAGCCCTCGGGGGGCTGGCTATGGCTACACCTTC.

This rearrangement joins TRBV6-2 or TRBV6-3 to TRBJ1-1, with 7 bases that match TRBD1. Trimming cost V 2 bases and J 11 bases; bases outside gene matches: 8. CDR3 length: 13 residues. The germline V gene encodes CDR1 MNHEY and CDR2 SVGEGT. The chain's CDR3 is CASSYIRQGAAFF. Here the CDR3 DNA reads TGTGCCAGCAGTTACATTAGACAGGGAGCGGCTTTCTTT.

The chain is built from TRBV6-5 and TRBJ1-6, with 7 bases fitting TRBD1. Unmatched junction bases numbered 8, after V lost 0 bases and J lost 12 bases. In germline, CDR1 is MNHEY, CDR2 SVGAGI. CDR3 length equals 15 residues. The CDR3 DNA follows: TGTGCCAGCAGTTACTCGAACACAGGGGATAGACCCCTCCACTTT. Translating gives CASSYSNTGDRPLHF.

The chain combines TRBV9 with TRBJ1-5; 9 bases agree with TRBD1. Germline assignment: CDR1 SGDLS and CDR2 YYNGEE. After removal of 4 bases from V and 2 bases from J, the junction contained 7 bases not matched to a gene. CDR3 length: 16 residues. CDR3 in DNA: TGTGCCAGCAGCCCGGGGACAGGGAATGGCAATCAGCCCCAGCATTTT. The encoded protein is CASSPGTGNGNQPQHF. Drawing the rest from reference TRBV9 and TRBJ1-5, the complete variable domain is DSGVTQTPKHLITATGQRVTLRCSPRSGDLSVYWYQQSLDQGLQFLIQYYNGEERAKGNILERFSAQQFPDLHSELNLSSLELGDSALYFCASSPGTGNGNQPQHFGDGTRLSIL.

This clone occurred a few times. The rearrangement uses TRBV3-1 (or the pseudogene TRBV3-2) and TRBJ1-5, with a possible D match to TRBD1 (6 bases). The CDR3 runs to 15 residues. Germline loops: CDR1 LGHDT, CDR2 YNNKEL (reference sequence). V lost 2 bases, J lost 3 bases, and 11 bases lay in between. DNA of the CDR3: TGTGCCAGCAGCCAAAGCAGGGGTCCCAATCAGCCCCAGCATTTT. Protein: CASSQSRGPNQPQHF.

This chain joins TRBV7-9 and TRBJ1-1; D is unresolved. This CDR3 has 11 amino acids. V was trimmed by 5 bases and J by 2 bases, leaving 3 bases between them. Germline CDR1 SEHNR, CDR2 FQNEAQ (reference sequence). CDR3 sequence: CASSQNTEAFF. The DNA for the CDR3 is TGTGCCAGCAGCCAAAACACTGAAGCTTTCTTT.

CDR3 DNA sequence: TGTGCCAGCAGCCAGGGGGAACTGACTGAAGCTTTCTTT. The encoded protein is CASSQGELTEAFF. The V call is TRBV3-1 (or the pseudogene TRBV3-2), the J call TRBJ1-1; perhaps TRBD1 as D (5 bases). The germline V and J ends were trimmed by 3 bases and 5 bases, with 10 bases remaining between them. Germline V lookup: CDR1 LGHDT, CDR2 YNNKEL (reference sequence). The CDR3 sequence is 13 residues long.

The chain combines TRBV5-4 with TRBJ1-2; 7 bases are shared with TRBD1. This CDR3 has 13 residues. The V gene's germline CDR1 is SGHNT and CDR2 YYREEE (reference sequence). The trim removed 0 bases at V and 7 bases at J, leaving 3 bases unmatched. CDR3 region: CASSLVGGPGYTF. Written as DNA, the CDR3 is TGTGCCAGCAGCTTGGTAGGGGGCCCTGGCTACACCTTC.

V and J are TRBV30 and TRBJ1-5; 7 nucleotides match TRBD1. Germline V gene lookup returns CDR1 GTSNPN and CDR2 SVGIG (reference sequence). The CDR3 runs to 14 residues. Trimming at V came to 0 bases and at J to 7 bases, leaving 6 bases not matched to a gene. CDR3 in DNA: TGTGCCTGGAGTGTGACAGGGCCCGGGCAGCCCCAGCATTTT. Translation gives CAWSVTGPGQPQHF.

This clone was picked up one time. The chain recombines TRBV12-3 or TRBV12-4 with TRBJ1-6; possibly TRBD1 for D (5 bases). The CDR3 consists of 13 residues. Deletions cut 7 bases from V and 8 bases from J, with 12 bases between. CDR3 in amino acids: CASTRAADSPLHF. CDR3 bases: TGTGCCAGCACCAGGGCAGCCGATTCACCCCTCCACTTT.

This clone was observed a single time. The V call is TRBV6-5, the J call TRBJ2-2; 10 bases fit TRBD1. Germline loops: CDR1 MNHEY, CDR2 SVGAGI. CDR3 length equals 15 residues. V was clipped by 8 bases and J by 5 bases; unmatched bases: 8. The CDR3, as DNA: TGTGCCAGCTTACGGACAGGGGGTTGGACCGGGGAGCTGTTTTTT. Its translation: CASLRTGGWTGELFF.

The V call is TRBV27, the J call TRBJ2-7; D unresolved. CDR1 and CDR2 from the germline V gene are MNHEY and SMNVEV (reference sequence). CDR3 length equals 14 residues. Trimming left V 2 bases short and J 3 bases short, with 11 bases between. The DNA for the CDR3 is TGTGCCAGCAGTTTAACCCCTCAACTCTACGAGCAGTACTTC. Its protein product is CASSLTPQLYEQYF.

This clone is a singleton in its sample. The CDR3 bases are TGTGCCAGCAGGCCCTTGGGCGGGCTAGCGGGGGTTGAGCAGTTCTTC. As protein: CASRPLGGLAGVEQFF. The rearrangement uses TRBV9 and TRBJ2-1, with 10 bases that match TRBD2. V gave up 5 bases and J gave up 9 bases; unmatched junction bases: 14. The germline V gene has CDR1 SGDLS and CDR2 YYNGEE. The CDR3 contains 16 residues.

The gene calls are TRBV3-1 (or the pseudogene TRBV3-2) and TRBJ2-4; D possibly matches TRBD1 or TRBD2 (6 bases each). CDR3 length: 14 amino acids. The germline CDR1 and CDR2 sequences are LGHDT and YNNKEL (reference sequence). V gave up 0 bases and J gave up 7 bases, with 10 bases separating them. The CDR3 DNA reads TGTGCCAGCAGCCAAGAGGGGGGCGGGAACATTCAGTACTTC. This codes for CASSQEGGGNIQYF.

J is TRBJ1-1 and V is TRBV19; TRBD1 might be the D (5 bases). The CDR3 totals 14 residues. Between the trimmed V and J ends, which lost 2 bases and 4 bases, there was a span of 11 bases. Germline V gene sequence: CDR1 LNHDA, CDR2 SQIVND (reference sequence). The DNA for the CDR3 is TGTGCCAGTAGTATACAGGGACGAGGCACTGAAGCTTTCTTT. This encodes CASSIQGRGTEAFF.

CDR3 bases: TGTGCCAGCAGTTGGGGGACTACTCCCCAAGAGACCCAGTACTTC. Its protein product is CASSWGTTPQETQYF. The J gene is TRBJ2-5, the V gene TRBV6-5, with 7 bases matching TRBD2. CDR1 and CDR2 (germline): MNHEY, SVGAGI. The CDR3 totals 15 residues. Unmatched junction bases numbered 6, after V lost 4 bases and J lost 1 base.

CDR3 bases: TGTGCCACCCTGGGCTCCTACGAGCAGTACTTC. This translates into CATLGSYEQYF. The chain uses TRBV10-3 and TRBJ2-7; D gene ambiguous. From germline, CDR1 is ENHRY and CDR2 SYGVKD. V was pared by 10 bases and J by 0 bases, with 7 bases between. The CDR3 is 11 residues long.

The chain combines TRBV5-4 with TRBJ1-1; D is unresolved. Germline V CDR1 and CDR2: SGHNT, YYREEE (reference sequence). This CDR3 is 13 amino acids long. V was cut by 2 bases and J by 3 bases, with 8 bases left in between. The CDR3 DNA reads as TGTGCCAGCAGCTTCGGAAGGGACACTGAAGCTTTCTTT. Its translation: CASSFGRDTEAFF.

This chain connects TRBV2 to TRBJ1-2; D not resolved. CDR1 is SNHLY and CDR2 is FYNNEI in the germline V gene. This CDR3 is built from 13 residues. Trimming took off 4 bases at V and 4 bases at J, with 10 bases between the two ends. The CDR3 protein is CASSGTARYGYTF. The CDR3 DNA sequence: TGTGCCAGCAGTGGGACGGCGCGCTATGGCTACACCTTC.

The genes are TRBV7-2 and TRBJ2-6; possible D gene TRBD2, 6 bases. The CDR3 length is 15 residues. Per the germline V gene, CDR1 is SGHTA and CDR2 is FQGNSA. V lost 3 bases, J lost 2 bases, and 8 bases lay in between. CDR3 region: CASSLAGTGANVLTF. CDR3 bases: TGTGCCAGCAGCTTGGCGGGAACTGGGGCCAACGTCCTGACTTTC.